The text below deals with one T cell receptor (beta chain). Germline V gives CDR1 SGHRS, CDR2 YFSETQ. CDR3 length: 13 residues. V gave up 0 bases and J gave up 8 bases, with 11 bases separating them. This record comes from a study of control samples from healthy donors and cancer patients. Generated by immunoSEQ multiplex PCR, the TCRdb table keeps only in-frame clones and is missing some. The data contain more than 85,000 clones, about nine tenths of them singletons. The TCR comes from a human donor in good health. The donor label of this sample is uncertain. The sequencing input was blood. This chain uses TRBV5-1 with TRBJ1-1; D is unclear. The CDR3 region is CASSLVSLSEAFF. For the CDR3, the DNA is TGCGCCAGCAGCTTGGTATCCTTATCCGAAGCTTTCTTT.